The source of this TCR beta chain is a study of blood T cell repertoires in COVID-19. Study overall: The United States, Italy and Spain supplied acute and convalescent COVID-19 samples. Nucleic acid was either cDNA or gDNA, and it came from T cells, B-cell-depleted T cells, or PBMCs.

Original handling: Using reference gene primer amplification, nucleated cell counts were estimated. Data came from immunoSEQ multiplex PCR; TCRdb stores just in-frame clones and leaves some out. V and J calls and clone size are as listed in that table; D and trimming were resolved from the DNA. The sample holds under 150,000 clones; 70% to 85% are singletons and the top ten take about 7%. This TCR was sampled from a human donor in a cohort sampled during active COVID-19. The sample was peripheral blood.

CDR3 region: CASSWGGGGTGNTIYF. CDR3 coding DNA: TGTGCCAGCAGTTGGGGAGGTGGAGGGACTGGAAACACCATATATTTT. The V and J genes are TRBV6-5 and TRBJ1-3; D not certain. Trimming took off 4 bases at V and 2 bases at J, with 15 bases between the two ends. This CDR3 region has 16 residues. In germline, CDR1 is MNHEY, CDR2 SVGAGI.